Each of the 14 T cell receptor beta chains below was sequenced from the same sample in a study of human T cells and chemical hapten exposure. TCRdb ran MiXCR on the RACE reads and lists one entry per CDR3 protein. The sample lists 250,000 or so distinct CDR3 sequences; almost 8% were seen once. As to time point: pre-sensitization, week 0. Treatment defined: therapeutic diphenylcyclopropenone sensitization with weekly scalp DPC. The source material was whole blood, sampled in connection with sensitization to the hapten diphenylcyclopropenone (DPC). These receptors came from a man between 18 and 35 years old with alopecia areata. Some clones in this sample may be carry-over from other donors' samples.

DNA for the CDR3: TGTGCCAGCAGCCAACACCTTTGGGACAGGGAGGACACCGGGGAGCTGTTTTTT. Its protein is CASSQHLWDREDTGELFF. This chain uses TRBV3-1 with TRBJ2-2; 9 positions agree with TRBD1. The CDR3 length is 18 residues. The V segment lost 2 bases and the J segment 3 bases; nucleotides outside the gene matches: 10. Germline V gene sequence: CDR1 LGHDT, CDR2 YNNKEL (reference sequence).

The V gene is TRBV7-7, the J gene TRBJ2-3; weak D call: TRBD2 (7 bases). This CDR3 is 14 amino acids long. Per germline, CDR1 SSHAT and CDR2 FNYEAQ (reference sequence). Trimming took off 1 base at V and 5 bases at J, with 10 bases between the two ends. The CDR3 DNA follows: TGTGCCAGCAGCTTAGGAGGGGGGGTAGATACGCAGTATTTT. Translation gives CASSLGGGVDTQYF.

This chain joins TRBV9 and TRBJ2-2; the match to TRBD1 covers 8 bases. The CDR3 runs 16 residues. The V gene end was trimmed by 3 bases and the J gene end by 3 bases; junction bases not matched to a gene: 7. The V gene's germline CDR1 is SGDLS and CDR2 YYNGEE. This CDR3 is CASSAWTRGHTGELFF. CDR3 DNA: TGTGCCAGCAGCGCCTGGACCAGGGGGCACACCGGGGAGCTGTTTTTT.

This clonotype was counted many times. Here the CDR3 reads CASSQDHGQPQHF. CDR3 sequence (DNA): TGTGCCAGCAGCCAAGATCACGGTCAGCCCCAGCATTTT. V usage is TRBV14 and J usage is TRBJ1-5; no clear D gene. The CDR3 has 13 amino acids. Germline loops: CDR1 SGHDN, CDR2 FVKESK. The V end was cut by 0 bases, the J end by 6 bases, with 6 bases between.

The chain uses TRBV29-1 and TRBJ2-3; 8 bases are shared with TRBD1. Germline V gives CDR1 SQVTM, CDR2 ANQGSEA. The CDR3 spans 15 residues. V shed 1 base and J 1 base; nucleotides not matched to a gene: 4. CDR3 DNA sequence: TGCAGCGTTGAAGGCAGGGGGCCAGGCACAGATACGCAGTATTTT. As protein: CSVEGRGPGTDTQYF.

The rearrangement uses TRBV27 and TRBJ2-1; 11 bases align to TRBD2. The germline V gene has CDR1 MNHEY and CDR2 SMNVEV (reference sequence). The J segment lost 6 bases and the V segment lost 6 bases, leaving 7 bases of the junction unmatched. This CDR3 contains 15 residues. The CDR3 loop reads CASSHGTSGRNEQFF. As DNA, the CDR3 is TGTGCCAGCAGCCATGGGACTAGCGGCCGCAATGAGCAGTTCTTC.

This clonotype has more than one count but fewer than ten. This chain connects TRBV7-2 to TRBJ2-7; D uncertain. This CDR3 is 15 amino acids long. Germline V gives CDR1 SGHTA, CDR2 FQGNSA. With 5 bases removed from V and 0 bases from J, the gap between germline ends came to 14 bases. The DNA for the CDR3 is TGTGCCAGCAGCACATATACAGATTCCTCCTACGAGCAGTACTTC. Its translation is CASSTYTDSSYEQYF.

About this clonotype itself: This clone may be a read error of a much larger clone one base away. The rearrangement links TRBV7-9 to TRBJ2-7; D gene ambiguous. V gave up 1 base and J gave up 4 bases, with 2 bases separating them. CDR1 and CDR2 from the germline V gene are SEHNR and FQNEAQ (reference sequence). The CDR3 runs 11 residues. Written as DNA, the CDR3 is TGTGCCAGCAGCTTAGTGTACGAGCAGTACTTC. Its translation is CASSLVYEQYF.

Ten or more counts support this clonotype. The genes are TRBV6-2 or TRBV6-3 and TRBJ1-1; D remains ambiguous. The germline V gene has CDR1 MNHEY and CDR2 SVGEGT. Trimming removed 4 bases from V and 4 bases from J, with 10 bases in between. CDR3 size: 13 residues. The CDR3 reads CASSSGFGTEAFF. DNA of the CDR3: TGTGCCAGCAGTTCTGGGTTTGGCACTGAAGCTTTCTTT.

This clonotype showed up many times. The V call is TRBV7-2, the J call TRBJ2-7; TRBD2 agrees at 14 bases. The CDR3 is 14 amino acids. V lost 6 bases to trimming and J lost 2 bases; unmatched junction nucleotides: 0. Germline V CDR1 and CDR2: SGHTA, FQGNSA. This CDR3 is CASRTSGGAYEQYF. The CDR3 coding sequence is TGTGCCAGCAGGACTAGCGGGGGGGCCTACGAGCAGTACTTC.

V usage is TRBV29-1 and J usage is TRBJ1-1, with a tentative D call TRBD1 (5 bases). The CDR3 is made up of 11 amino acids. CDR1 is SQVTM and CDR2 is ANQGSEA in the germline V gene. The CDR3 DNA sequence: TGCATAGGAGGGGAACTCACTGAAGCTTTCTTT. It specifies CIGGELTEAFF. Drawing the rest from reference TRBV29-1 and TRBJ1-1, the complete variable domain is SAVISQKPSRDICQRGTSLTIQCQVDSQVTMMFWYRQQPGQSLTLIATANQGSEATYESGFVIDKFPISRPNLTFSTLTVSNMSPEDSSIYLCIGGELTEAFFGQGTRLTVV.

The chain employs TRBV6-1 and TRBJ2-7; no reliable D call. Deletions cut 0 bases from V and 3 bases from J, with 12 bases between. CDR3 length equals 15 residues. Germline assignment: CDR1 MNHNS and CDR2 SASEGT. The CDR3 here is CASSEAPQALYEQYF. As DNA, the CDR3 is TGTGCCAGCAGTGAAGCTCCGCAGGCGCTCTACGAGCAGTACTTC.

This clonotype was observed many times. The rearrangement uses TRBV28 and TRBJ2-6; D perhaps matches TRBD1 (5 bases). Deletions cut 3 bases from V and 4 bases from J, with 7 bases between. The length of the CDR3 is 14 residues. CDR1 and CDR2 from the germline V gene are MDHEN and SYDVKM. CDR3 bases: TGTGCCAGCAGTTTCAGGGCCGGGGCCAACGTCCTGACTTTC. It specifies CASSFRAGANVLTF.

Ten or more counts support this clonotype. The J gene is TRBJ1-2, the V gene TRBV6-6; possible D gene TRBD1, 6 bases. There are 14 residues in the CDR3. The V gene lost 6 bases and the J gene lost 3 bases, with 14 bases spanning the gap. Germline V CDR1 and CDR2: MNHNY, SVGAGI (reference sequence). The CDR3 protein is CASSSARGYYGYTF. CDR3 coding DNA: TGTGCCAGCAGCTCAGCCAGGGGTTACTATGGCTACACCTTC.